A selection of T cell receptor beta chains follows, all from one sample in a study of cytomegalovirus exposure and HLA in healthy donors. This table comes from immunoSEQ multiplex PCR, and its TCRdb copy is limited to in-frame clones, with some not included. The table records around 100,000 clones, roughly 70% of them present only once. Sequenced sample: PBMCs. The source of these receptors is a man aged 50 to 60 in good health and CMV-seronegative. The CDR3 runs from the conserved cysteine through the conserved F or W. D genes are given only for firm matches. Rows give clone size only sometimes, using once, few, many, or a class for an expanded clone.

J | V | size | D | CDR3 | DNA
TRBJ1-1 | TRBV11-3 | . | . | CASSQTGNTEAFF | TGTGCCAGCAGCCAGACGGGGAACACTGAAGCTTTCTTT
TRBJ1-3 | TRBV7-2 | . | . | CASSLREGSGNTIYF | TGTGCCAGCAGCCTCAGGGAGGGCTCTGGAAACACCATATATTTT
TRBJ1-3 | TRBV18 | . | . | CASSQQGSGNTIYF | TGTGCCAGCTCACAACAGGGCTCTGGAAACACCATATATTTT
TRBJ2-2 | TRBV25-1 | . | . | CASSEYGGSGELFF | TGTGCCAGCAGTGAATATGGGGGGAGCGGGGAGCTGTTTTTT
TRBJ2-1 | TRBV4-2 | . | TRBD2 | CASSQDGLDSPNEQFF | TGTGCCAGCAGCCAAGACGGACTAGATTCCCCCAATGAGCAGTTCTTC
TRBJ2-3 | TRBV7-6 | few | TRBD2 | CASSVGRAGGTDTQYF | TGTGCCAGCAGCGTGGGAAGAGCGGGGGGCACAGATACGCAGTATTTT
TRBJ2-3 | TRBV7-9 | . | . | CASSLGAGRTDTQYF | TGTGCCAGCAGCTTAGGGGCGGGTAGAACAGATACGCAGTATTTT
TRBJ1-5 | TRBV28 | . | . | CASSPRGSNQPQHF | TGTGCCAGCAGCCCTCGGGGAAGCAATCAGCCCCAGCATTTT
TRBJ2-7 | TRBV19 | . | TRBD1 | CASSMIGGSNEQYF | TGTGCCAGTAGTATGATAGGGGGCTCCAACGAGCAGTACTTC
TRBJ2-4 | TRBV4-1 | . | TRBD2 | CASSRESGSENIQYF | TGCGCCAGCAGCCGAGAAAGCGGGAGCGAAAACATTCAGTACTTC
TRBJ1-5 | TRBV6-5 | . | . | CASSYRPDSSNQPQHF | TGTGCCAGCAGTTACCGACCGGACAGTAGCAATCAGCCCCAGCATTTT